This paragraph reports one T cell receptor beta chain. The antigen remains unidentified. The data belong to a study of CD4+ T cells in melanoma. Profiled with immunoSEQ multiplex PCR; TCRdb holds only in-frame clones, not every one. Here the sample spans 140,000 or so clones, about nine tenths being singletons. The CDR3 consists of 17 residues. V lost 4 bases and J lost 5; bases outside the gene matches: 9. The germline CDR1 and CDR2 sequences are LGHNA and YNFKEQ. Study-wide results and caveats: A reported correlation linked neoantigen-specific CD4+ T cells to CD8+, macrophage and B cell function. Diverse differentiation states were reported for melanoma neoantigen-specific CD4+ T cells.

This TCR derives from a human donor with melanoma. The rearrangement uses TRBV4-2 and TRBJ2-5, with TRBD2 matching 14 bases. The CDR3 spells CASSLSGLAGGEETQYF. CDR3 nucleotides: TGTGCCAGCAGCCTTAGCGGACTAGCGGGGGGAGAGGAGACCCAGTACTTC.